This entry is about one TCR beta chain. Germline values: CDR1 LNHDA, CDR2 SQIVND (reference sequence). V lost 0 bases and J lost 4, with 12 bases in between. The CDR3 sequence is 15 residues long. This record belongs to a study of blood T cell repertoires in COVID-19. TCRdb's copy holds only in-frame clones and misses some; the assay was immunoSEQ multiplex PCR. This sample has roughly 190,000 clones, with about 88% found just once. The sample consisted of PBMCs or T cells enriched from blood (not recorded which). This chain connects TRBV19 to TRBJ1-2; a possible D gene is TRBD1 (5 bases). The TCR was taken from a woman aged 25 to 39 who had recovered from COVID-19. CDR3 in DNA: TGTGCCAGTAGTATAGATGGAAGGGACTTCTATGGCTACACCTTC. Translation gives CASSIDGRDFYGYTF.